The present entry profiles one T cell receptor beta chain with its context. What it binds is unknown. The record originates from a study of shared clonotypes between healthy human individuals. This CDR3 has 14 residues. The germline V gene encodes CDR1 MDHEN and CDR2 SYDVKM. Trimming took 5 bases from V and 6 from J; bases not matched to a gene: 7. Points from the study as a whole: Tissue TCR repertoires likely differ from these blood-only repertoires. Sharing of clonotypes among donors was expected to vary with sequencing depth.

Profiling relied on immunoSEQ multiplex PCR, and the TCRdb table lists in-frame clones only, not all of them. The data hold about 470,000 clones, with about four fifths observed a single time. This TCR was sampled from a woman aged 40-49 years in good health. Some clones in this sample may be carry-over from other donors' samples. The sample taken for sequencing was PBMCs. The chain is built from TRBV28 and TRBJ1-2, with 9 bases that match TRBD1. CDR3 bases: TGTGCCAGCAGTCCCGGGACAGGGTTGGATGGCTACACCTTC. This codes for CASSPGTGLDGYTF.